This paragraph covers one TCR beta chain sequence. The PCR used 60 Vbeta and 13 Jbeta primers. The table came from immunoSEQ multiplex PCR; TCRdb's copy has only in-frame clones and leaves some out. The top ten hold 1.5% to 2.5% of the sample, which has some 160,000 clones, 84% seen once. Germline V lookup: CDR1 LNHDA, CDR2 SQIVND (reference sequence). The CDR3 spans 14 residues. Trimming took off 9 bases at V and 4 bases at J, with 18 bases between the two ends. This entry comes from a study of cytomegalovirus exposure and HLA in healthy donors. The sequence was collected from a man aged 18 to 30 in good health and CMV-seronegative. The rearrangement uses TRBV19 and TRBJ1-2, with D possibly being TRBD1 (6 bases). The material sequenced was PBMCs. Here the CDR3 DNA reads TGTGCCAGAAGGGGTACGGACAGTCTCTATGGCTACACCTTC. Its translation: CARRGTDSLYGYTF.